Following are 20 T cell receptor beta chains from one sample sequenced in a study of metastatic and nonmetastatic thyroid tumors. None of the patients had undergone any treatment ahead of thyroid surgery. Through MiXCR, TCRdb re-clonotyped the PCR reads. The data hold around 65,000 clones, with approximately 15% observed a single time. Sequenced input: blood. These receptors all stem from a male donor with papillary thyroid cancer or a benign thyroid nodule (not recorded which). Some clones in this sample may be carry-over from other donors' samples.

This clone was found many times. The rearrangement links TRBV5-1 to TRBJ2-5, with a weak D call TRBD2 (6 bases). Trimming cost V 2 bases and J 5 bases, with 10 bases left between them. In germline, CDR1 is SGHRS, CDR2 YFSETQ. CDR3 size: 13 residues. CDR3: CASSFSAGETQYF. Here the CDR3 DNA reads TGCGCCAGCAGCTTCAGTGCGGGGGAGACCCAGTACTTC.

This clone has a count of ten or more. This chain connects TRBV3-1 to TRBJ2-3, with unresolved D. Germline V CDR1 and CDR2: LGHDT, YNNKEL (reference sequence). This CDR3 is built from 17 residues. V gave up 4 bases and J gave up 2 bases, with 19 bases separating them. The CDR3 region has the DNA TGTGCCAGCAGCCCGGCTAGAGCTGGCTCGCACACAGATACGCAGTATTTT. Translation: CASSPARAGSHTDTQYF.

Of note for this clone: A read error is possible here, since a much larger clone lies one base away. Distinct nucleotide sequences in the sample also encode this CDR3. The chain joins TRBV3-1 to TRBJ2-1, with 9 positions matching TRBD1. Germline V gene sequence: CDR1 LGHDT, CDR2 YNNKEL (reference sequence). The CDR3 contains 13 residues. As DNA, the CDR3 is TGTGCCAGCAGCCAAGGTGGCCCGGGACAGGGATTTTTC. Its translation is CASSQGGPGQGFF.

In its sample, this clone was seen many times. The V and J genes are TRBV10-3 and TRBJ2-3, with D perhaps TRBD2 (6 bases). The germline V and J ends were trimmed by 2 bases and 0 bases, with 12 bases remaining between them. The CDR3 extends over 16 amino acids. The germline gives CDR1 ENHRY, CDR2 SYGVKD. The CDR3 DNA sequence: TGTGCCATCAGTGAGACCCTAGCGTCTAGCACAGATACGCAGTATTTT. The encoded protein is CAISETLASSTDTQYF.

This clone came up many times. The chain joins TRBV30 to TRBJ1-1; D gene uncertain. Trimming took 0 bases from V and 10 from J, leaving 9 bases between them. Germline CDR1 GTSNPN, CDR2 SVGIG (reference sequence). The CDR3 spans 11 residues. The CDR3 is CAWSVQYLAFF. For the CDR3, the DNA is TGTGCCTGGAGTGTACAGTATCTAGCTTTCTTT.

This clone appeared many times. This sequence joins TRBV12-3 or TRBV12-4 and TRBJ2-1, with a weak D call TRBD2 (7 bases). The CDR3 covers 14 residues. The V and J ends lost 5 bases and 9 bases respectively, with 17 bases between them. The CDR3: CASSPGGGAGEQFF. The CDR3 coding sequence is TGTGCCAGCAGTCCCGGAGGGGGGGCCGGTGAGCAGTTCTTC.

The chain uses TRBV11-2 and TRBJ2-7; 10 bases are a match to TRBD2. Germline CDR1 and CDR2: SGHAT and FQNNGV. The CDR3 runs to 14 residues. J gave up 6 bases and V 7 bases, and 9 bases lay outside the gene matches. The CDR3 DNA sequence: TGTGCCAGCATCCTCGGACTAGCGGTACTCGAGCAGTACTTC. Protein sequence: CASILGLAVLEQYF.

This clone has a count of ten or more. The chain is built from TRBV11-2 and TRBJ2-1, with TRBD2 as a possible D gene (5 bases). CDR3 length equals 15 residues. CDR1 and CDR2 from the germline V gene are SGHAT and FQNNGV. Trimming took off 1 base at V and 6 bases at J, with 13 bases between the two ends. The CDR3 bases are TGTGCCAGCAGCTTAGTGAGAGGGAGAGCCAATGAGCAGTTCTTC. It specifies CASSLVRGRANEQFF.

This clone showed up many times. This chain uses TRBV7-8 with TRBJ2-1; 12 bases align to TRBD2. CDR3 length equals 18 residues. Germline CDR1 is SGHVS and CDR2 is FQNEAQ. V gave up 5 bases and J gave up 7 bases; unmatched junction bases: 15. The CDR3 bases are TGTGCCAGCAGCCCATATCGGCCTAGCGGGAGGGCCAAAAATGAGCAGTTCTTC. This sequence encodes CASSPYRPSGRAKNEQFF. Full variable domain (remainder filled in from reference TRBV7-8 and TRBJ2-1): GAGVSQSPRYKVAKRGQDVALRCDPISGHVSLFWYQQALGQGPEFLTYFQNEAQLDKSGLPSDRFFAERPEGSVSTLKIQRTQQEDSAVYLCASSPYRPSGRAKNEQFFGPGTRLTVL.

Many counts were recorded for this clone. The gene calls are TRBV27 and TRBJ1-5; tentatively, D is TRBD1 (5 bases). Deletions cut 9 bases from V and 0 bases from J, with 15 bases between. There are 15 residues in the CDR3. Germline V lookup: CDR1 MNHEY, CDR2 SMNVEV (reference sequence). CDR3 nucleotide sequence: TGTGCCAGTTCTGGGGACGAATATAGCAATCAGCCCCAGCATTTT. Translation gives CASSGDEYSNQPQHF.

Ten or more counts support this clone. One end of the junction is discordant with germline, which a read error may explain. This chain connects TRBV7-7 to TRBJ2-1, with D tentatively TRBD2 (6 bases). Germline assignment: CDR1 SSHAT and CDR2 FNYEAQ (reference sequence). The CDR3 contains 16 residues. CDR3 nucleotides: TGTGCTAGCAGCTTAAGTGTGGCTAGCGTCTACAATGAGCAGTTCTTC. As protein: CASSLSVASVYNEQFF.

This clone has at least ten counts. The V and J genes are TRBV24-1 and TRBJ1-4; TRBD1 aligns across 9 bases. The V gene end was trimmed by 3 bases and the J gene end by 6 bases; junction bases not matched to a gene: 4. The CDR3 has 15 residues. Looked up from germline, CDR1 is KGHDR and CDR2 is SFDVKD. Written as DNA, the CDR3 is TGTGCCACCAGTGATCCTCGACAGGGGGATGAAAAACTGTTTTTT. The encoded protein is CATSDPRQGDEKLFF.

This clone has a count of ten or more. The J gene is TRBJ2-1, the V gene TRBV28; D unresolved. Germline lookup yields CDR1 MDHEN and CDR2 SYDVKM. With 5 bases removed from V and 5 bases from J, the gap between germline ends came to 10 bases. The CDR3 is 13 amino acids. The CDR3 protein is CASSPPRDNEQFF. The CDR3 DNA reads TGTGCCAGCAGTCCCCCTAGGGACAATGAGCAGTTCTTC.

With respect to this clone: This may arise from a read error, as a much more abundant clone is one base away. The sample has other DNA sequences that encode this CDR3 too. The V call is TRBV4-3, the J call TRBJ2-1; D uncertain. The V end was cut by 0 bases, the J end by 2 bases, with 14 bases between. The germline CDR1 and CDR2 sequences are LGHNA and YSLEER. CDR3 size: 17 residues. CDR3 coding DNA: TGCGCCAGCAGCCAAGAAACGGTTGGTGGTACCTACAATGAGCAGTTCTTC. It translates to CASSQETVGGTYNEQFF.

This clone was picked up many times. The chain has TRBV12-5 and TRBJ1-1; D is unclear. Germline assignment: CDR1 LGHNT and CDR2 FRNRAP. The V and J ends lost 3 bases and 0 bases respectively, with 8 bases between them. This CDR3 has 14 residues. In DNA, the CDR3 is TGTGCTAGTGGTTTTTACCCTATGAACACTGAAGCTTTCTTT. Translation gives CASGFYPMNTEAFF. Looking up the rest from reference TRBV12-5 and TRBJ1-1 gives the full variable domain: DARVTQTPRHKVTEMGQEVTMRCQPILGHNTVFWYRQTMMQGLELLAYFRNRAPLDDSGMPKDRFSAEMPDATLATLKIQPSEPRDSAVYFCASGFYPMNTEAFFGQGTRLTVV.

This clone occurred many times. The gene calls are TRBV4-1 and TRBJ1-2; D unresolved. This CDR3 is 14 amino acids long. Trimming removed 6 bases from V and 3 bases from J, with 14 bases in between. CDR1 is MGHRA, CDR2 YSYEKL, per germline. CDR3 protein: CASRTVGEHYGYTF. The CDR3 nucleotides read TGCGCCAGCAGAACGGTGGGAGAACACTATGGCTACACCTTC.

This clone showed up many times. Other nucleotide sequences in the sample specify the same CDR3. The chain combines TRBV5-6 with TRBJ2-1; no firm D call. The V end lost 5 bases, the J end lost 0 bases, and 15 bases lay between the germline ends. The CDR3 has 16 residues. Germline V gives CDR1 SGHDT, CDR2 YYEEEE. DNA of the CDR3: TGTGCCAGCAGTCCCCTAGGGCGGAGCTCCTACAATGAGCAGTTCTTC. Protein product: CASSPLGRSSYNEQFF.

On this clone itself: One end of the junction is discordant with germline, which a read error may explain. The V gene is TRBV11-2, the J gene TRBJ2-6; D is undetermined. The CDR3 length is 16 residues. Germline CDR1 is SGHAT and CDR2 is FQNNGV. The CDR3 DNA is TGTGCTAGCAGCTTCTTCCTGATGGCTGGGGCCAACGTCCTGACTTTC. Amino acid sequence: CASSFFLMAGANVLTF. The full variable domain, with the rest looked up from reference TRBV11-2 and TRBJ2-6, is EAGVAQSPRYKIIEKRQSVAFWCNPISGHATLYWYQQILGQGPKLLIQFQNNGVVDDSQLPKDRFSAERLKGVDSTLKIQPAKLEDSAVYLCASSFFLMAGANVLTFGAGSRLTVL.

This clone has ten or more counts. V usage is TRBV11-2 and J usage is TRBJ1-3; D may be TRBD1 (5 bases). This CDR3 contains 16 residues. V lost 4 bases to trimming and J lost 2 bases, with 15 bases between them. Germline loops: CDR1 SGHAT, CDR2 FQNNGV. CDR3: CASSWNSPGTGNTIYF. In DNA, the CDR3 is TGTGCCAGCAGCTGGAATAGCCCAGGGACTGGAAACACCATATATTTT. Using reference TRBV11-2 and TRBJ1-3 for the parts outside the CDR3, the full variable domain is EAGVAQSPRYKIIEKRQSVAFWCNPISGHATLYWYQQILGQGPKLLIQFQNNGVVDDSQLPKDRFSAERLKGVDSTLKIQPAKLEDSAVYLCASSWNSPGTGNTIYFGEGSWLTVV.

Comments on this clone: A read error may account for a junction end that differs from germline. The J gene is TRBJ1-5, the V gene TRBV12-3 or TRBV12-4; a possible D gene is TRBD1 (5 bases). CDR3 size: 15 residues. The DNA for the CDR3 is TGTGCCAGCAGTCCTTGGGGGGGGAGCTTTCAGCCACAGCATTTT. Residues: CASSPWGGSFQPQHF.